There are a few counts of the clone carrying this T cell receptor beta chain. This sample stems from a study of T cells after yellow fever vaccination. One entry per CDR3 protein results from TCRdb running MiXCR on the 5' RACE reads. The repertoire holds some 340,000 distinct CDR3 sequences, with around 10% as singletons. The length of the CDR3 is 16 residues. Trimming removed 4 bases at V and 0 bases at J, with 13 bases between. Looked up from germline, CDR1 is SGHRS and CDR2 is YFSETQ. The V call is TRBV5-1, the J call TRBJ1-4; no clear D gene. Sequences were derived from CD4+ T cells sorted from PBMCs, sampled 45 days after the yellow fever booster vaccination. The source is a man aged 18 to 29 who received the YFV17D yellow fever vaccine. The CDR3 here is CASSTRTAATNEKLFF. Here the CDR3 DNA reads TGCGCCAGCAGCACGCGGACGGCCGCAACTAATGAAAAACTGTTTTTT.